The T cell receptor beta chain under discussion was sequenced for a study of tumor-infiltrating lymphocytes in primary liver carcinoma (dated by TCRdb to 2016 to 2017). As for the study more broadly: Of the five patients, three men and two women aged 30 to 69 years, four had hepatocellular carcinoma and one had combined HCC and intrahepatic cholangiocarcinoma. Repertoires from technical replicates were highly reproducible, with mean shared-clone rates approximately 0.9 and correlation coefficients above 0.95. Each sample produced roughly 3.65 to 7.5 million productive TCRbeta reads, and read depth showed no significant difference between tissue types. TCRbeta repertoire sequencing covered 35 specimens from 5 patients: some 25 tumor regions, 5 adjacent noncancerous liver tissues and 5 peripheral blood samples. For each liver tumor, the study sampled five regions along with adjacent normal tissue and blood, and applied TCRbeta repertoire sequencing, expression microarrays and whole-exome sequencing. To link TCRbeta repertoire diversity with the local molecular phenotype, the roughly 25 tumor region samples were profiled using Agilent mRNA microarrays. Tumors of the five patients were stage T1-T3 N0M0 with maximum diameters of about 4.2 to 10 cm.

Without any cell sorting, total RNA and DNA were co-extracted from around 18-30 mg of bulk tissue using the AllPrep DNA/RNA mini kit. Between late 2015 and 2016, roughly five patients in China with histopathologically diagnosed primary liver carcinoma had surgical resection. At the time of sampling, the patients were treatment-naive and had chronic HBV infection. Five spatially separated regions were sampled per tumor: superior, inferior, left-lateral and right-lateral poles, plus the tumor centre. More than 85% viable tumor cells were found by histology in every tumor sample. Each fresh piece of tumor and adjacent tissue was cut in two, with one half stored in RNAlater at -80 degrees C and the other half sent for histology. Starting from around 520 ng total RNA, TCRbeta-specific cDNA was produced by reverse transcription with a constant-region primer and ProtoScript II reverse transcriptase. Construction of the TCRbeta libraries relied on three nested rounds of multiplex PCR, following a slightly modified ARM-PCR procedure. Sample barcodes and Illumina adapters were attached in a final 25-cycle PCR using Deep VentR polymerase. Before sequencing, amplicons of 200-500 bp were gel-purified using a QIAquick gel extraction kit. The TCRbeta amplicons were sequenced with 250-bp paired-end reads on an Illumina HiSeq 2500. From the authors' description of their analysis: Trimmomatic v0.33 was used to quality-trim the reads, and FLASH v1.2.11 was used to merge paired reads so that full CDR3 sequences could be recovered. V, D and J germline segments were assigned to the rearranged TCRbeta sequences using MiGEC v1.2.1b. Clonotype statistics, along with Shannon-Wiener diversity indices, were calculated using VDJtools v1.0.0. To reduce sampling bias, subsequent analyses other than the diversity analysis used only the 250 most abundant clonotypes in each sample. TCRdb trimmed the raw reads at Q25, called clones with MiXCR and kept productive beta chains. Identical CDR3 protein sequences are pooled into one entry, listed with their most common genes and DNA. It is TCRdb's table, rather than the study itself, that gives the V and J calls and clone size. The sample records some 190,000 distinct CDR3 sequences, about 85% of which are singletons. The ten largest clones add up to roughly 20% of the sample.

Study-level results and caveats: Because only the TCR beta chain was sequenced and unpaired alpha chains were not captured, true repertoire diversity is likely underestimated. Just about 8-25% of top clones turned up in all five regions of a tumor, which suggests spatial heterogeneity among tumor-infiltrating T cells. Repertoire overlap was higher between tumor regions (mean around 36%) than tumor-adjacent (approximately 17%) or tumor-blood (approximately 15%) pairs, consistent with antigen-driven expansion. Comparison of CD4+ and CD8+ T cell repertoires was precluded by the use of bulk unsorted samples. The study included only four to six patients, and the authors note findings should be validated in a larger study. A significantly larger repertoire fraction was made up by the top 250 clones in tumors than in blood (p = 0.039).

Concerning this clonotype: Its antigen is currently not known. Base quality data are lacking; no much larger clone is found one base away.

The receptor was derived from a man aged 35-49 years with primary liver carcinoma and hepatitis B virus infection. Sequenced sample: tumor tissue from primary liver carcinoma.

The CDR3: CSVRTSESLAETQYF. The nucleotide sequence is TGCAGCGTTCGGACTAGCGAGAGCTTGGCAGAGACCCAGTACTTC. Rearrangement joined TRBV29-1 to TRBJ2-5, with 9 central nucleotides matching TRBD2. Compared with germline, V lacks 5 bases and J lacks 4 bases; bases without a gene match: 11. According to the germline V gene, CDR1 reads SQVTM and CDR2 reads ANQGSEA. The CDR3 covers 15 residues, taking in both the cysteine and the phenylalanine. The CDR3 DNA has 45 bases and is translated from base 1. Extended through the reference TRBV29-1 and TRBJ2-5 proteins, this CDR3 yields the full variable domain: SAVISQKPSRDICQRGTSLTIQCQVDSQVTMMFWYRQQPGQSLTLIATANQGSEATYESGFVIDKFPISRPNLTFSTLTVSNMSPEDSSIYLCSVRTSESLAETQYFGPGTRLLVL.